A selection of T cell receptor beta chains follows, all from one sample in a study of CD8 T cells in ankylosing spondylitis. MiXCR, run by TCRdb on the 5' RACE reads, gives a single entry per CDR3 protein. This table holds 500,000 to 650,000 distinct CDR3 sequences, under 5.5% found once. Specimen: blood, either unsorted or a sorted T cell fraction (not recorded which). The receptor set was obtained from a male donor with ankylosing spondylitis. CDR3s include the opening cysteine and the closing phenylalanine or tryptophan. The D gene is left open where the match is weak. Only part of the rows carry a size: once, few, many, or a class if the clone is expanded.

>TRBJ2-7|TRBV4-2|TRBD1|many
CASSQDQAGGFYEQYF
TGTGCCAGCAGCCAAGATCAAGCAGGGGGCTTTTACGAGCAGTACTTC
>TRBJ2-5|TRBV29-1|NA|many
CSVETAGETQYF
TGCAGCGTTGAAACGGCCGGAGAGACCCAGTACTTC
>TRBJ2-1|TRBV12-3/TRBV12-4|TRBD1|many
CASSFEQGDVWEQFF
TGTGCCAGCAGTTTCGAGCAGGGGGACGTTTGGGAGCAGTTCTTC
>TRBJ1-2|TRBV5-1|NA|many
CASSSGRDRTNYGYTF
TGCGCCAGCAGCTCCGGCCGCGACAGAACCAACTATGGCTACACCTTC
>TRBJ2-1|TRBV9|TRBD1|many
CASSVDGDSYNEQFF
TGTGCCAGCAGCGTCGACGGGGACAGCTACAATGAGCAGTTCTTC
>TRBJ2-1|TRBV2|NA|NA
CASTRDPFDEQFF
TGTGCCAGCACTAGGGACCCCTTCGATGAGCAGTTCTTC
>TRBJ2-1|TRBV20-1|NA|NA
CSAHSAKGWGSYNEQFF
TGCAGTGCTCATAGCGCTAAGGGCTGGGGCTCCTACAATGAGCAGTTCTTC
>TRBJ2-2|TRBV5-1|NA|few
CASSLAATNTGELFF
TGCGCCAGCAGCTTGGCGGCCACGAACACCGGGGAGCTGTTTTTT
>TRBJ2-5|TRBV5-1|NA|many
CASSLPRAETQYF
TGCGCCAGCAGCTTGCCGAGGGCAGAGACCCAGTACTTC
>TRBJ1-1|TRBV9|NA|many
CASSVDRNMGTEAFF
TGTGCCAGCAGCGTAGACCGCAACATGGGAACTGAAGCTTTCTTT
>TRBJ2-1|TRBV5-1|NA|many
CASSLGFMLGLDEQFF
TGCGCCAGCAGCTTGGGGTTCATGCTCGGTCTCGATGAGCAGTTCTTC
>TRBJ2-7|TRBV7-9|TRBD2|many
CASSSSSGSYEQYF
TGTGCCAGCAGCTCCTCTAGCGGGAGTTACGAGCAGTACTTC
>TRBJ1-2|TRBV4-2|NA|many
CASSPAGAAYGYTF
TGTGCCAGCAGCCCGGCGGGGGCCGCCTATGGCTACACCTTC
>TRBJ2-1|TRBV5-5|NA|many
CASSSTVSYNEQFF
TGTGCCAGCAGCTCGACGGTTTCCTACAATGAGCAGTTCTTC
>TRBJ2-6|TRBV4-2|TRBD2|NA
CASSPRTSGEPRGANVLTF
TGTGCCAGCAGCCCGAGGACTAGCGGAGAACCCAGGGGGGCCAACGTCCTGACTTTC
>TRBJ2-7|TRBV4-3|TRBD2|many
CASSRRLAAFSYEQYF
TGCGCCAGCAGCCGGAGACTAGCGGCCTTTTCCTACGAGCAGTACTTC
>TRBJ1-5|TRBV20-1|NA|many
CSARGGWSNQPQHF
TGCAGTGCAAGAGGTGGATGGAGCAATCAGCCCCAGCATTTT
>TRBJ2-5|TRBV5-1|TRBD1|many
CASSLAVDRVLETQYF
TGCGCCAGCAGCTTGGCCGTGGACAGGGTCCTAGAGACCCAGTACTTC